These T cell receptor beta chains were read from a single sample in a study of T-cell memory formation after mild COVID-19. TCRdb re-called the 5' RACE reads through MiXCR, storing one row per CDR3 protein. Seen here are fewer than 450,000 distinct CDR3 sequences, approximately 24% observed once, and the top ten hold 7.5% to 10%. Sequencing input: PBMCs or a T cell subset sorted from them (not recorded which). Receptors were obtained from an adult woman who had mild COVID-19 (a few samples of this study predate the infection). Cell type and time point are not known. CDR3s include the opening cysteine and the closing phenylalanine or tryptophan. The order of the fields is CDR3 length, clone size, J gene, V gene, D gene, CDR3 DNA, CDR3 protein. The D gene is left open where the match is weak. A clone size is listed for some rows: how often the clone was seen (once, few, many), or a class if it is expanded.

len: 13
abundance: few
j_gene: TRBJ1-1
v_gene: TRBV5-1
d_gene: .
CDR3nt: TGCGCCAGCAGTAAGGGCCCGAACACTGAAGCTTTCTTT
CDR3aa: CASSKGPNTEAFF

len: 16
abundance: few
j_gene: TRBJ2-3
v_gene: TRBV7-9
d_gene: .
CDR3nt: TGTGCCAGCAGCTTAGACGCGGGCGGCCGCACAGATACGCAGTATTTT
CDR3aa: CASSLDAGGRTDTQYF

len: 16
abundance: .
j_gene: TRBJ2-1
v_gene: TRBV7-3
d_gene: TRBD2
CDR3nt: TGTGCCAGCAGCTTAACGCCTGGCGGGGGTTACAATGAGCAGTTCTTC
CDR3aa: CASSLTPGGGYNEQFF

len: 18
abundance: .
j_gene: TRBJ1-6
v_gene: TRBV27
d_gene: TRBD1
CDR3nt: TGTGCCAGCAGTCCGCGACAGGGGCAAGGCTCCTATAATTCACCCCTCCACTTT
CDR3aa: CASSPRQGQGSYNSPLHF

len: 15
abundance: few
j_gene: TRBJ2-3
v_gene: TRBV20-1
d_gene: TRBD2
CDR3nt: TGCAGCGCTCTAGCGGGGAGCCTTTTCACAGATACGCAGTATTTT
CDR3aa: CSALAGSLFTDTQYF

len: 15
abundance: .
j_gene: TRBJ1-2
v_gene: TRBV20-1
d_gene: .
CDR3nt: TGCAGTGCTAGAGATCCCGGGGGTTTTAACTATGGCTACACCTTC
CDR3aa: CSARDPGGFNYGYTF

len: 18
abundance: .
j_gene: TRBJ2-6
v_gene: TRBV30
d_gene: TRBD1
CDR3nt: TGTGCCTGGAGCTGGGGTGGACAGGGGGCTGCTGGGGCCAACGTCCTGACTTTC
CDR3aa: CAWSWGGQGAAGANVLTF

len: 14
abundance: .
j_gene: TRBJ2-3
v_gene: TRBV24-1
d_gene: TRBD2
CDR3nt: TGTGCCACCAGTCAACTAGCGGACACAGATACGCAGTATTTT
CDR3aa: CATSQLADTDTQYF

len: 12
abundance: few
j_gene: TRBJ1-1
v_gene: TRBV2
d_gene: .
CDR3nt: TGTGCCAGCAAGACAGGCCCCACTGAAGCTTTCTTT
CDR3aa: CASKTGPTEAFF

len: 10
abundance: .
j_gene: TRBJ2-1
v_gene: TRBV29-1
d_gene: .
CDR3nt: TGCAGCGTCGCAAATGAAGAGCAGTTCTTC
CDR3aa: CSVANEEQFF

len: 15
abundance: few
j_gene: TRBJ1-2
v_gene: TRBV20-1
d_gene: TRBD1
CDR3nt: TGCAGTGCTTTTGCACCGACAGGGGACGACTATGGCTACACCTTC
CDR3aa: CSAFAPTGDDYGYTF

len: 15
abundance: many
j_gene: TRBJ2-7
v_gene: TRBV5-1
d_gene: .
CDR3nt: TGCGCCAGCAGCCCCTCGTCTGGACGGACGGACGAGCAGTACTTC
CDR3aa: CASSPSSGRTDEQYF

len: 14
abundance: .
j_gene: TRBJ2-5
v_gene: TRBV7-9
d_gene: .
CDR3nt: TGTGCCAGCAGCTTAGCCCCGCCGATGGAGACCCAGTACTTC
CDR3aa: CASSLAPPMETQYF

len: 15
abundance: .
j_gene: TRBJ1-2
v_gene: TRBV11-2
d_gene: .
CDR3nt: TGTGCCAGCAGCTTAGGTGACAGTCGGTCCTATGGCTACACCTTC
CDR3aa: CASSLGDSRSYGYTF

len: 15
abundance: once
j_gene: TRBJ2-1
v_gene: TRBV27
d_gene: .
CDR3nt: TGTGCCAGCAGTTTAGACACAAGCTCCTACAATGAGCAGTTCTTC
CDR3aa: CASSLDTSSYNEQFF

len: 16
abundance: .
j_gene: TRBJ2-1
v_gene: TRBV6-5
d_gene: TRBD1
CDR3nt: TGTGCCAGCAGTGACGCAGGGGGAAGTCGGGACAATGAGCAGTTCTTC
CDR3aa: CASSDAGGSRDNEQFF

len: 15
abundance: .
j_gene: TRBJ1-2
v_gene: TRBV5-8
d_gene: TRBD1
CDR3nt: TGTGCCAGCAGTCACAGGGGGCAGTCGGACTATGGCTACACCTTC
CDR3aa: CASSHRGQSDYGYTF

len: 13
abundance: .
j_gene: TRBJ1-1
v_gene: TRBV27
d_gene: .
CDR3nt: TGTGCCACCCTCAGAGGGGAGGGGGCTGAAGCTTTCTTT
CDR3aa: CATLRGEGAEAFF

len: 13
abundance: .
j_gene: TRBJ2-3
v_gene: TRBV10-3
d_gene: .
CDR3nt: TGTGCCATCAGTGCCCCCCGGGACGAGACGCAGTATTTT
CDR3aa: CAISAPRDETQYF

len: 19
abundance: .
j_gene: TRBJ2-1
v_gene: TRBV5-1
d_gene: TRBD2
CDR3nt: TGCGCCAGCAGCTTACCCTCTAGCGGTGCGGGATTAGTCAGCAATGAGCAGTTCTTC
CDR3aa: CASSLPSSGAGLVSNEQFF

len: 14
abundance: few
j_gene: TRBJ2-5
v_gene: TRBV6-2/TRBV6-3
d_gene: .
CDR3nt: TGTGCCAGCAGTTACATCCAGAGCCAAGAGACCCAGTACTTC
CDR3aa: CASSYIQSQETQYF

len: 14
abundance: few
j_gene: TRBJ2-7
v_gene: TRBV9
d_gene: .
CDR3nt: TGTGCCAGCAGCGTAGATTCCCGCCCCTACGAGCAGTACTTC
CDR3aa: CASSVDSRPYEQYF

len: 14
abundance: .
j_gene: TRBJ1-2
v_gene: TRBV7-8
d_gene: .
CDR3nt: TGTGCCAGCAGCCATCCGGGACTGGGCTATGGCTACACCTTC
CDR3aa: CASSHPGLGYGYTF

len: 14
abundance: .
j_gene: TRBJ2-7
v_gene: TRBV7-9
d_gene: .
CDR3nt: TGTGCCAGCAGCCCACTTATCCTCGGGTACGAGCAGTACTTC
CDR3aa: CASSPLILGYEQYF